The entry that follows covers one TCR beta chain sequence. Sequenced by immunoSEQ multiplex PCR; TCRdb stores in-frame clones only, minus some. Of about 66,000 clones in the sample, roughly 90% are singletons; the top ten hold just over 4.5%. The data were obtained in a study of technical replicates of blood from a few donors. CDR1 is ENHRY, CDR2 SYGVKD, per germline. V shed 2 bases, J shed 0 bases, and the junction held 5 bases outside the gene matches. This CDR3 has 16 amino acids. This TCR was recovered from a human donor in good health. Some clones in this sample may be carry-over from other donors' samples. Sequenced input: PBMCs. This chain joins TRBV10-3 and TRBJ2-7, with TRBD2 matching over 9 bases. CDR3 bases: TGTGCCATCAGTGAGGGGACTAGCAAGAGCTCCTACGAGCAGTACTTC. Its protein is CAISEGTSKSSYEQYF.